The clone carrying this T cell receptor (beta chain) was detected a few times. This sample was taken from a study of blood T cell repertoires in COVID-19. The V gene's germline CDR1 is SGDLS and CDR2 YYNGEE. The V end lost 0 bases, the J end lost 0 bases, and 6 bases lay between the germline ends. The CDR3 is 15 amino acids. TCRdb keeps only in-frame clones here, not all; method: immunoSEQ multiplex PCR. The sample holds roughly 25,000 clones; 60% to 75% are singletons and the top ten take just over 6.5%. Sequencing was carried out using peripheral blood. This receptor was identified in a man aged 50 to 59 with COVID-19, enrolled during active disease. The chain uses TRBV9 and TRBJ1-4; no firm D call. The CDR3 loop is CASSVGAATNEKLFF. DNA for the CDR3: TGTGCCAGCAGCGTAGGGGCAGCAACTAATGAAAAACTGTTTTTT. Based on the CDR3 plus reference TRBV9 and TRBJ1-4, the full variable domain is DSGVTQTPKHLITATGQRVTLRCSPRSGDLSVYWYQQSLDQGLQFLIQYYNGEERAKGNILERFSAQQFPDLHSELNLSSLELGDSALYFCASSVGAATNEKLFFGSGTQLSVL.